This T cell receptor (beta chain) was sequenced in a study of T cells in tuberculosis. Looking at the study overall: Sequenced TCRs come from CD1B-GMM tetramer-binding T cells. Broader study findings: A GMM-specific repertoire classifier reached roughly 90% accuracy, AUROC approximately 0.9. Active tuberculosis alpha repertoires lay closer to GMM-specific TCRs than controls'.

Trimming cost V 4 bases and J 6 bases, with 11 bases left between them. Germline CDR1 reads SGHDT; CDR2 reads YYEEEE. The length of the CDR3 is 12 residues. TCRdb's copy holds only in-frame clones and misses some; the assay was immunoSEQ multiplex PCR. The sample comprises roughly 35,000 clones, more than 85% of which are singletons, and 5.5% to 8% rests with the top ten. About this clone itself: The antigen remains unidentified.

The chain links TRBV5-6 to TRBJ2-7, with D perhaps TRBD2 (5 bases). The sequencing input was PBMCs. This sequence was found in a donor aged 10-29 years with latent tuberculosis or without tuberculosis infection. CDR3 region: CASSAGLREQYF. The CDR3 DNA reads as TGTGCCAGCAGCGCGGGCCTTCGCGAGCAGTACTTC.